This TCR beta chain came from a study of T cell responses to AZD1222 COVID-19 vaccine (dated by TCRdb to about 2021). In the study overall: AZD1222 recipients with second doses at about 4 weeks or about 12 weeks were pooled, because spike-specific TCR depth and breadth did not differ between schedules. Trial participants were enrolled into age subgroups of 18-55, 56-69 and 70-plus years, which contained approximately 150, 28 and 58 TCR-sequenced participants, respectively. TCR sequencing was performed for about 250 trial participants, of whom roughly 200 were given two doses of AZD1222 and around 25 were given two doses of MenACWY control vaccine. The paper as a whole reports these results and caveats: Only a handful of AZD1222 recipients were SARS-CoV-2 seropositive at baseline, limiting conclusions about previously exposed vaccinees. The 56-69-year group was small, and its depth increase did not reach significance, likely because of low power. Reportedly, almost half of the unique spike-specific TCRs recognized epitopes lying outside the regions that are mutated in the B.1.351 and B.1.1.7 variants. Because no samples from the day 14 peak response were available, repertoires could be characterized only after the peak T cell response. Participants were mostly white British and included more females than males, and it was suggested by the authors that clonal diversity may have been underestimated. The whole spike protein was spanned by vaccine-associated CD4 TCRs, and dominant responses were seen in regions 160-218 and 743-854. After two AZD1222 doses, spike-specific TCR breadth and depth were significantly higher than at day 0 and than in MenACWY recipients.

The germline V end is reduced by 3 bases and the J end by 1 base; junction bases left unmatched: 2. Per the germline V gene, SGHTA is the CDR1 and FQGTGA is the CDR2. Spanning cysteine to phenylalanine, the CDR3 consists of 15 amino acids. Only CDR3 DNA remains: 45 bases, in frame from the first base. The CDR3 regions of human TCRbeta chains were subjected to immunosequencing. Concerning the study's data processing: TCRs in the repertoires were matched against a reference library of SARS-CoV-2-specific TCRs that had been generated with the MIRA antigen-specificity platform. Breadth was defined as the fraction of unique TCRs that were SARS-CoV-2-associated. Depth was defined as the fraction of total T cells that were SARS-CoV-2-associated. Using the MIRA data, each spike-specific TCR was assigned both to the spike region to which the TCR was reactive and to a CD4 or CD8 class. Log10-transformed breadth and depth values were compared by one-way ANOVA with Sidak's multiple comparisons tests. The clones in this table, taken by TCRdb from immuneACCESS, are in-frame only. Not every clone is retained; where verified, under half of the shortfall comes from an unresolved V gene, and the cause of the rest is unknown. V and J calls plus clone size are reproduced from that table; the DNA served to infer D and trimming. The sample table records about 170,000 clones; over 85% of these occur just once. The top ten clones comprise 1.5% to 2% of the sample.

What the time point label conveys for this sample: baseline before first vaccination. Vaccinee samples were obtained from the UK trials COV001 and COV002, which included a single-blind randomized controlled phase 2/3 trial of AZD1222 (ChAdOx1 nCoV-19) in healthy adults. For TCRbeta chain sequencing, PBMC samples from trial participants were taken at day 0 and at day 28 after the second dose. In regard to this clone: Which antigen it targets is not known. Base qualities were left out, and no much larger clone turns up one base away.

This clonotype was sampled from an adult in good health. This sample comprised peripheral blood, obtained on day 0 of AZD1222 vaccination. Here the chain combines TRBV7-3 and TRBJ2-3, with 9 middle bases fitting TRBD2. The DNA sequence is given as TGTGCCAGCAGCTTGCTAGCGGGGCGCACAGATACGCAGTATTTT. It translates as CASSLLAGRTDTQYF.